Listed below are T cell receptor beta chains from one sample, sequenced in a study of T cells in Graves' hyperthyroidism and ophthalmopathy. TCRdb processed the multiplex PCR reads anew with MiXCR; each CDR3 protein has one entry. The sample lists 300,000 to 500,000 distinct CDR3 sequences, about an eighth occurring once. The sample consisted of blood. The origin of the receptors is a man aged 45 to 65 with Graves' ophthalmopathy. Both conserved end residues are part of each CDR3. Fields, in order: CDR3 DNA, CDR3 protein, D gene, clone size, J gene, V gene. D genes are given only for firm matches. The size of a clone is reported for some rows only, either as once, few or many, or as a class for expanded clones.

CDR3 DNA: TGTGCCAGCAGCCAGGGGACAGGGATGACTTACGAGCAGTACTTC
CDR3 protein: CASSQGTGMTYEQYF
D gene: TRBD1
clone size: many
J gene: TRBJ2-7
V gene: TRBV7-9

CDR3 DNA: TGTGCCAGCAGTTACTCGAACCAGGGGGCTTCACCCCTCCACTTT
CDR3 protein: CASSYSNQGASPLHF
D gene: TRBD1
clone size: few
J gene: TRBJ1-6
V gene: TRBV6-5

CDR3 DNA: TGTGCCAGCAGCCGAGTAACCTACGAGCAGTACTTC
CDR3 protein: CASSRVTYEQYF
D gene: .
clone size: many
J gene: TRBJ2-7
V gene: TRBV12-3/TRBV12-4

CDR3 DNA: TGTGCCACCAGTGATGGTGTGGGAATGAGCACAGATACGCAGTATTTT
CDR3 protein: CATSDGVGMSTDTQYF
D gene: .
clone size: few
J gene: TRBJ2-3
V gene: TRBV24-1

CDR3 DNA: TGTGCCACCAGCTTCCATTACAATGAGCAGTTCTTC
CDR3 protein: CATSFHYNEQFF
D gene: .
clone size: .
J gene: TRBJ2-1
V gene: TRBV15

CDR3 DNA: TGTGCCAGCAGCCAACAGGCGAACACTGAAGCTTTCTTT
CDR3 protein: CASSQQANTEAFF
D gene: .
clone size: few
J gene: TRBJ1-1
V gene: TRBV6-1

CDR3 DNA: TGCGCCAGCAGCACCCGAGGAGGCTCAGCCAAAAACATTCAGTACTTC
CDR3 protein: CASSTRGGSAKNIQYF
D gene: .
clone size: .
J gene: TRBJ2-4
V gene: TRBV5-1

CDR3 DNA: TGCAGTGCTAGGAAGGGGAGAGGGGCCAACGAGCAGTACTTC
CDR3 protein: CSARKGRGANEQYF
D gene: .
clone size: .
J gene: TRBJ2-7
V gene: TRBV20-1

CDR3 DNA: TGTGCCAGCAGTGAAGCTCCGGGACTAGCGGGAGTAGAACAAGAGACCCAGTACTTC
CDR3 protein: CASSEAPGLAGVEQETQYF
D gene: TRBD2
clone size: .
J gene: TRBJ2-5
V gene: TRBV2

CDR3 DNA: TGCAGTGCTGGCCCCGGGACGACAGATACGCAGTATTTT
CDR3 protein: CSAGPGTTDTQYF
D gene: .
clone size: many
J gene: TRBJ2-3
V gene: TRBV20-1

CDR3 DNA: TGCAGTGCACCCGGCGCTAGCGGGAGAGGTGGTGCCGGGGAGCTGTTTTTT
CDR3 protein: CSAPGASGRGGAGELFF
D gene: TRBD2
clone size: few
J gene: TRBJ2-2
V gene: TRBV20-1

CDR3 DNA: TGTGCCAGCAGGAGGGACAGGGGCACGAGCGAGCAGTACTTC
CDR3 protein: CASRRDRGTSEQYF
D gene: TRBD1
clone size: many
J gene: TRBJ2-7
V gene: TRBV2

CDR3 DNA: TGTGCCAGCAGTTGGGGGGAGAACACTGAAGCTTTCTTT
CDR3 protein: CASSWGENTEAFF
D gene: .
clone size: many
J gene: TRBJ1-1
V gene: TRBV6-1

CDR3 DNA: TGTGCCAGCAGTCCGAATAGCGGGCTCTCCTACGAGCAGTACTTC
CDR3 protein: CASSPNSGLSYEQYF
D gene: TRBD2
clone size: .
J gene: TRBJ2-7
V gene: TRBV6-1

CDR3 DNA: TGTGCCAGCAGGCGGGAGTTAGTATCAGATACGCAGTATTTT
CDR3 protein: CASRRELVSDTQYF
D gene: TRBD2
clone size: many
J gene: TRBJ2-3
V gene: TRBV6-1

CDR3 DNA: TGTGCCAGCAGCAAGGGACGGAGCTACGAGCAGTACTTC
CDR3 protein: CASSKGRSYEQYF
D gene: .
clone size: many
J gene: TRBJ2-7
V gene: TRBV7-9

CDR3 DNA: TGCAGTGCTAGGGGGCAGACAGAGCAGTACTTC
CDR3 protein: CSARGQTEQYF
D gene: .
clone size: many
J gene: TRBJ2-7
V gene: TRBV20-1

CDR3 DNA: TGCAGTGCTAGATCCGAGGACCAGTACTTC
CDR3 protein: CSARSEDQYF
D gene: .
clone size: .
J gene: TRBJ2-5
V gene: TRBV20-1

CDR3 DNA: TGTGCCAGTAGAGGGGACAGGGCGAATGAGCAATTCTTC
CDR3 protein: CASRGDRANEQFF
D gene: TRBD1
clone size: .
J gene: TRBJ2-1
V gene: TRBV19

CDR3 DNA: TGTGCCAGCAGTTCCGGGACCAACTACAATGAGCAGTTCTTC
CDR3 protein: CASSSGTNYNEQFF
D gene: .
clone size: .
J gene: TRBJ2-1
V gene: TRBV28

CDR3 DNA: TGTGCCAGCAGTACGTCCCGGGACAGGGGGAGCTCCTACAATGAGCAGTTCTTC
CDR3 protein: CASSTSRDRGSSYNEQFF
D gene: TRBD1
clone size: few
J gene: TRBJ2-1
V gene: TRBV27

CDR3 DNA: TGTGCCAGCTTAGCGGGAGTTCTATACAATGAGCAGTTCTTC
CDR3 protein: CASLAGVLYNEQFF
D gene: TRBD2
clone size: many
J gene: TRBJ2-1
V gene: TRBV12-3/TRBV12-4

CDR3 DNA: TGTGCCAGCAGAACACAGGGAGCGAACACCGGGGAGCTGTTTTTT
CDR3 protein: CASRTQGANTGELFF
D gene: .
clone size: many
J gene: TRBJ2-2
V gene: TRBV6-1

CDR3 DNA: TGTGCCAGCAGTGATACGGGACATAGCAATCAGCCCCAGCATTTT
CDR3 protein: CASSDTGHSNQPQHF
D gene: .
clone size: many
J gene: TRBJ1-5
V gene: TRBV2

CDR3 DNA: TGTGCCAGCAGTTTATCCCGACTAGCGGGACCTTTCTACGGCGAGCAGTACTTC
CDR3 protein: CASSLSRLAGPFYGEQYF
D gene: TRBD2
clone size: many
J gene: TRBJ2-7
V gene: TRBV28

CDR3 DNA: TGCGCCAGCAGCCAAAATCTGGGAGGGCCTAGCAATCAGCCCCAGCATTTT
CDR3 protein: CASSQNLGGPSNQPQHF
D gene: .
clone size: .
J gene: TRBJ1-5
V gene: TRBV4-1

CDR3 DNA: TGTGCCAGCTCACCACGCATCCCGGGGGTCCAAGAGACCCAGTACTTC
CDR3 protein: CASSPRIPGVQETQYF
D gene: .
clone size: many
J gene: TRBJ2-5
V gene: TRBV18

CDR3 DNA: TGTGCCACCACCAGGGCTGAATATGATGAGCAGTTCTTC
CDR3 protein: CATTRAEYDEQFF
D gene: .
clone size: few
J gene: TRBJ2-1
V gene: TRBV24-1

CDR3 DNA: TGTGCCAGCAGTTATGCGGGACAGGGTGAAAAACTGTTTTTT
CDR3 protein: CASSYAGQGEKLFF
D gene: TRBD1
clone size: few
J gene: TRBJ1-4
V gene: TRBV6-1

CDR3 DNA: TGTGCCAGCAGAACATCACTAGCGGGAGGGCCCGACGAGCAGTACTTC
CDR3 protein: CASRTSLAGGPDEQYF
D gene: TRBD2
clone size: few
J gene: TRBJ2-7
V gene: TRBV6-1

CDR3 DNA: TGCAGCGTTGACAGGACAGGGATAAACACTGAAGCTTTCTTT
CDR3 protein: CSVDRTGINTEAFF
D gene: TRBD1
clone size: many
J gene: TRBJ1-1
V gene: TRBV29-1

CDR3 DNA: TGTGCCAGCAAGGGGGGATCCTATAATTCACCCCTCCACTTT
CDR3 protein: CASKGGSYNSPLHF
D gene: .
clone size: few
J gene: TRBJ1-6
V gene: TRBV25-1

CDR3 DNA: TGCAGTGCTAAGGTAGCGGGAGGGCCCCGTATTTACTACGAGCAGTACTTC
CDR3 protein: CSAKVAGGPRIYYEQYF
D gene: TRBD2
clone size: many
J gene: TRBJ2-7
V gene: TRBV20-1

CDR3 DNA: TGCAGCGGGTCTAGCGGGAGGTCCTACGAGCAGTACTTC
CDR3 protein: CSGSSGRSYEQYF
D gene: TRBD2
clone size: .
J gene: TRBJ2-7
V gene: TRBV29-1

CDR3 DNA: TGTGCCTGGACCGGCGTGAGGTCCTACGAGCAGTACTTC
CDR3 protein: CAWTGVRSYEQYF
D gene: .
clone size: many
J gene: TRBJ2-7
V gene: TRBV30

CDR3 DNA: TGTGCCAGTAATAGTGCCAAAAACATTCAGTACTTC
CDR3 protein: CASNSAKNIQYF
D gene: .
clone size: .
J gene: TRBJ2-4
V gene: TRBV19

CDR3 DNA: TGTGCCAGCAGCTTGGGACAGACATACAATGAGCAGTTCTTC
CDR3 protein: CASSLGQTYNEQFF
D gene: TRBD1
clone size: .
J gene: TRBJ2-1
V gene: TRBV7-9

CDR3 DNA: TGTGCCAGCAGACCACGACCACAGTCCTACGAGCAGTACTTC
CDR3 protein: CASRPRPQSYEQYF
D gene: .
clone size: many
J gene: TRBJ2-7
V gene: TRBV2